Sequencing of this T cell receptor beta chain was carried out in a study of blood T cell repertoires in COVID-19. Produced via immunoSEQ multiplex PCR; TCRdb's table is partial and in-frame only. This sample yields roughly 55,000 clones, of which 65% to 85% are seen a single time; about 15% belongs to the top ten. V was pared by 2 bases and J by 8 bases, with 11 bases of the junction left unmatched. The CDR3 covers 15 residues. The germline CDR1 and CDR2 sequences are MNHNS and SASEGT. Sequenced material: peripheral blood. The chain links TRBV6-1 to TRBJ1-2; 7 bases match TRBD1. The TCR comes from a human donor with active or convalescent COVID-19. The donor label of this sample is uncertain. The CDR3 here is CASSERGGGAYGYTF. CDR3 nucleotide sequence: TGTGCCAGCAGTGAACGAGGAGGGGGCGCGTACGGCTACACCTTC.